The 20 T cell receptor beta chains below were found in one sample sequenced in a study of early T cells in non-severe SARS-CoV-2 infection. TCRdb fed the 5' RACE reads into MiXCR, producing one record per CDR3 protein. The table has some 61,000 distinct CDR3 sequences, roughly 8.7% seen once. The sample here was whole blood, taken at baseline. The receptors were sampled from an adult who was a healthcare worker with PCR-confirmed SARS-CoV-2 infection or an uninfected control (not recorded which).

This clonotype was recorded once. The chain uses TRBV6-5 and TRBJ1-2; no definite D call. Trimming pared 2 bases from V and 2 bases from J, leaving 6 bases between. This CDR3 is built from 13 residues. The germline V gene encodes CDR1 MNHEY and CDR2 SVGAGI. The CDR3 protein is CASSYNGNYGYTF. The CDR3, as DNA: TGTGCCAGCAGTTACAACGGAAACTATGGCTACACCTTC.

J is TRBJ2-3 and V is TRBV6-1, with D possibly called TRBD1 or TRBD2 (5 bases each). CDR3 length equals 15 residues. V lost 8 bases and J lost 0, with 15 bases in between. CDR1 and CDR2 from the germline V gene are MNHNS and SASEGT. CDR3 region: CASGGARASTDTQYF. For the CDR3, the DNA is TGTGCCAGCGGGGGTGCTCGAGCCAGCACAGATACGCAGTATTTT.

This clonotype was seen only a few times. The chain couples TRBV7-3 to TRBJ2-5; 12 positions match TRBD2. V trimming: 0 bases; J trimming: 4 bases; junction bases outside the gene matches: 0. The germline V gene encodes CDR1 SGHTA and CDR2 FQGTGA. The CDR3 extends over 15 amino acids. CDR3 region: CASSLTGLAGETQYF. The CDR3 DNA follows: TGTGCCAGCAGCTTAACGGGACTAGCGGGAGAGACCCAGTACTTC.

Turning to this clonotype: This may come from a read error, since a much larger clone is one base off. The chain recombines TRBV4-1 with TRBJ2-7, with D perhaps TRBD1 (6 bases). From germline, CDR1 is MGHRA and CDR2 YSYEKL. The CDR3 sequence is 14 residues long. Trimming took off 0 bases at V and 6 bases at J, with 12 bases between the two ends. Here the CDR3 reads CASSQELRGTEQYF. Here the CDR3 DNA reads TGCGCCAGCAGCCAAGAACTTAGGGGGACCGAGCAGTACTTC.

This clonotype was counted many times. The CDR3 nucleotides read TGTGCCAGCAGATGGGGGACACCCACTGAAGCTTTCTTT. This sequence encodes CASRWGTPTEAFF. The chain couples TRBV12-3 or TRBV12-4 to TRBJ1-1; tentative D call: TRBD1 (6 bases). Trimming took 6 bases from V and 4 from J, leaving 12 bases between them. The CDR3 length is 13 residues.

V and J are TRBV19 and TRBJ1-4; the D gene is possibly TRBD1 (5 bases). V gave up 3 bases and J gave up 0 bases, with 11 bases separating them. Per the germline V gene, CDR1 is LNHDA and CDR2 is SQIVND (reference sequence). The CDR3 runs to 16 residues. In nucleotides, the CDR3 is TGTGCCAGTAGTATTTCTTCGACAGCAACTAATGAAAAACTGTTTTTT. Translation gives CASSISSTATNEKLFF.

This clonotype was recorded a few times. J is TRBJ2-2 and V is TRBV7-3; D might be TRBD2 (5 bases). Trimming took 1 base from V and 6 from J, leaving 15 bases between them. The germline V gene encodes CDR1 SGHTA and CDR2 FQGTGA. The CDR3 consists of 16 residues. This CDR3 is CASSLISSPNPGELFF. Written as DNA, the CDR3 is TGTGCCAGCAGCTTAATTTCTAGCCCCAATCCCGGGGAGCTGTTTTTT.

This clonotype showed up many times. The chain uses TRBV4-1 and TRBJ2-4, with unresolved D. Germline V lookup: CDR1 MGHRA, CDR2 YSYEKL. This CDR3 has 12 amino acids. The ends were cut back, 7 bases at V and 0 bases at J, with 4 bases in the middle. CDR3 nucleotide sequence: TGCGCCAGCAACCTAGCCAAAAACATTCAGTACTTC. Its protein is CASNLAKNIQYF.

This clonotype showed up just a few times. The rearrangement uses TRBV5-1 and TRBJ1-4, with a possible D match to TRBD1 (5 bases). In germline, CDR1 is SGHRS, CDR2 YFSETQ. This CDR3 spans 11 amino acids. V lost 3 bases, J lost 11 bases, and 8 bases lay in between. CDR3 nucleotides: TGCGCCAGCAGCTCGGGACCGAAACTGTTTTTT. Its protein is CASSSGPKLFF. Full variable domain (missing parts from reference TRBV5-1 and TRBJ1-4): KAGVTQTPRYLIKTRGQQVTLSCSPISGHRSVSWYQQTPGQGLQFLFEYFSETQRNKGNFPGRFSGRQFSNSRSEMNVSTLELGDSALYLCASSSGPKLFFGSGTQLSVL.

The chain is built from TRBV13 and TRBJ1-1; D remains ambiguous. CDR3 length equals 11 residues. Trimming left V 1 base short and J 11 bases short, with 8 bases between. Per germline, CDR1 PRHDT and CDR2 FYEKMQ (reference sequence). In DNA, the CDR3 is TGTGCCAGCAGCTTAGTGGGGAGTGCTTTCTTT. Protein product: CASSLVGSAFF. The full variable domain, with the rest looked up from reference TRBV13 and TRBJ1-1, is AAGVIQSPRHLIKEKRETATLKCYPIPRHDTVYWYQQGPGQDPQFLISFYEKMQSDKGSIPDRFSAQQFSDYHSELNMSSLELGDSALYFCASSLVGSAFFGQGTRLTVV.

The chain uses TRBV5-5 and TRBJ1-5; possibly TRBD1 for D (5 bases). CDR3 length: 17 amino acids. V was cut by 2 bases and J by 5 bases, with 20 bases left in between. The germline V gene encodes CDR1 SGHKS and CDR2 YYEKEE (reference sequence). In DNA, the CDR3 is TGTGCCAGCAGCTTAGGACCCCGCTGGCAGGGCGATCAGCCCCAGCATTTT. The encoded protein is CASSLGPRWQGDQPQHF.

This clonotype showed up just a few times. V and J are TRBV11-2 and TRBJ1-1, with no clear D. Germline V gives CDR1 SGHAT, CDR2 FQNNGV. The CDR3 sequence is 14 residues long. Trimming cost V 4 bases and J 1 base, with 10 bases left between them. The CDR3 DNA is TGTGCCAGCAGCTCCTCTGCGACGAACACTGAAGCTTTCTTT. Translated, it gives CASSSSATNTEAFF.

This clonotype was counted ten times or more. This chain uses TRBV6-2 or TRBV6-3 with TRBJ2-4, with D possibly TRBD2 on 5 matching bases. Germline lookup yields CDR1 MNHEY and CDR2 SVGEGT. This CDR3 contains 18 residues. Trimming removed 4 bases at V and 1 base at J, with 20 bases between. The CDR3 loop reads CASSLASGPSAAKNIQYF. The CDR3 region has the DNA TGTGCCAGCAGTTTAGCGAGCGGCCCCTCGGCGGCCAAAAACATTCAGTACTTC.

This clonotype was counted many times. The rearrangement links TRBV20-1 to TRBJ2-7, with 8 bases matching TRBD1. V lost 4 bases to trimming and J lost 6 bases; unmatched junction nucleotides: 8. The CDR3 spans 13 residues. CDR1 and CDR2 (germline): DFQATT, SNEGSKA (reference sequence). CDR3 amino acids: CSATGHDRGEQYF. Here the CDR3 DNA reads TGCAGTGCTACGGGGCACGACAGGGGCGAGCAGTACTTC.

J is TRBJ1-2 and V is TRBV7-9; no reliable D call. This CDR3 contains 12 residues. Germline CDR1 reads SEHNR; CDR2 reads FQNEAQ (reference sequence). V lost 5 bases and J lost 8, with 12 bases in between. The DNA for the CDR3 is TGTGCCAGCAGCCCGAATCTTCCCGGCTACACCTTC. It yields the protein CASSPNLPGYTF.

The chain carries TRBV29-1 and TRBJ2-3; 12 nucleotides line up with TRBD2. This CDR3 spans 16 amino acids. Germline CDR1 reads SQVTM; CDR2 reads ANQGSEA. The V and J ends lost 1 base and 0 bases, in that order; junction bases with no gene match: 2. This CDR3 reads CSVEAGLAGSTDTQYF. The CDR3 DNA sequence: TGCAGCGTTGAAGCTGGACTAGCGGGGAGCACAGATACGCAGTATTTT.

This clonotype was seen repeatedly, ten times or more. This chain joins TRBV6-1 and TRBJ1-5; 8 bases agree with TRBD1. Germline loops: CDR1 MNHNS, CDR2 SASEGT. The CDR3 spans 13 residues. The V and J ends lost 7 bases and 5 bases, in that order; junction bases with no gene match: 4. As DNA, the CDR3 is TGTGCCAGCACTCGACAGGGGCATCAGCCCCAGCATTTT. Residues: CASTRQGHQPQHF.

A few counts support this clonotype. V and J are TRBV7-3 and TRBJ1-1; D is undetermined. Trimming shortened V by 5 bases and J by 4 bases, and 11 bases separated the two germline ends. The CDR3 loop spans 13 amino acids. CDR1 is SGHTA and CDR2 is FQGTGA in the germline V gene. This chain's CDR3 is CASSATTGTEAFF. CDR3 DNA sequence: TGTGCCAGCAGCGCGACGACGGGCACTGAAGCTTTCTTT. The complete variable domain, with remaining parts taken from reference TRBV7-3 and TRBJ1-1, reads GAGVSQTPSNKVTEKGKYVELRCDPISGHTALYWYRQSLGQGPEFLIYFQGTGAADDSGLPNDRFFAVRPEGSVSTLKIQRTERGDSAVYLCASSATTGTEAFFGQGTRLTVV.

This rearrangement joins TRBV11-3 to TRBJ1-1, with D uncertain. The germline V gene has CDR1 SGHNT and CDR2 YENEEA. V dropped 4 bases and J dropped 1 base, with 10 bases sitting between them. The CDR3 has 14 amino acids. CDR3 in amino acids: CASSSGRENTEAFF. In DNA, the CDR3 is TGTGCCAGCAGCTCAGGACGGGAGAACACTGAAGCTTTCTTT.

This clonotype was detected many times. The genes are TRBV18 and TRBJ2-1; D tentatively reads TRBD1 or TRBD2 (5 bases each). Germline V gives CDR1 KGHSH, CDR2 LQKENI. V lost 3 bases and J 9 bases, leaving 27 bases between the germline ends. CDR3 length: 18 amino acids. The CDR3: CASSPNLYGQPLGSEQFF. For the CDR3, the DNA is TGTGCCAGCTCACCGAACCTTTATGGACAACCCCTAGGGAGTGAGCAGTTCTTC. Complete variable domain (other parts from reference TRBV18 and TRBJ2-1): NAGVMQNPRHLVRRRGQEARLRCSPMKGHSHVYWYRQLPEEGLKFMVYLQKENIIDESGMPKERFSAEFPKEGPSILRIQQVVRGDSAAYFCASSPNLYGQPLGSEQFFGPGTRLTVL.